This record covers a single T cell receptor beta chain. Its antigen is currently unknown. Thyroid surgery was performed in patients who had received no treatment beforehand. The sample comes from a study of metastatic and nonmetastatic thyroid tumors. At the level of the study: Peripheral blood and tumor or nodule samples from malignant and benign thyroid patients were compared. Study-level results: Malignant thyroid tumors reportedly had TCR beta diversity that was significantly higher than in benign nodules, in blood and tumor.

CDR3 size: 17 residues. The junction had 5 bases not matched to a gene; V was cut back by 4 bases and J by 2 bases. The germline V gene encodes CDR1 LNHDA and CDR2 SQIVND (reference sequence). As originally analysed: To classify distant metastasis in papillary thyroid cancer, a model was built from CDR3 differences across clinicopathological groups. Via MiXCR, TCRdb re-called the PCR reads. The V and J calls were not made by the authors but by TCRdb's processing. The table shows approximately 17,000 clones, with about 26% occurring only once. This TCR was recovered from a female donor with papillary thyroid cancer or a benign thyroid nodule (not recorded which). Some clones in this sample may be carry-over from other donors' samples. Sequencing was carried out using adjacent normal tissue. The rearrangement links TRBV19 to TRBJ2-3; 14 positions agree with TRBD2. In DNA, the CDR3 is TGTGCCAGTAGTAGACGACTAGCGGGGGGGAACACAGATACGCAGTATTTT. The encoded protein is CASSRRLAGGNTDTQYF. The variable domain in full, with the rest retrieved from reference TRBV19 and TRBJ2-3, is DGGITQSPKYLFRKEGQNVTLSCEQNLNHDAMYWYRQDPGQGLRLIYYSQIVNDFQKGDIAEGYSVSREKKESFPLTVTSAQKNPTAFYLCASSRRLAGGNTDTQYFGPGTRLTVL.